The entry below describes one T cell receptor beta chain. The source of the sample is a study of blood T cells in healthy people across ages. Combining a sample-barcoded 5' primer with a J-beta primer mix, a second PCR ran for roughly 6 to 12 cycles. CDR3-containing paired-end reads numbering at least 2.5 million came from each sample. TCRdb re-called the 5' RACE reads through MiXCR, storing one row per CDR3 protein. The sample shows roughly 1,000,000 distinct CDR3 sequences, under 30% of them seen only once. Trimming took 3 bases from V and 8 from J, leaving 10 bases between them. CDR3 size: 12 residues. These data were likewise used in another study, on T cells of mothers and their children. That report notes: Each 15 ul cDNA reaction used approximately 1.6 ug RNA; all RNA was used. Researchers report slightly higher, though non-significant, overlap in related mother-child pairs than in unrelated pairs.

The receptor comes from a girl aged 2 to 10 in good health. The chain recombines TRBV12-3 or TRBV12-4 with TRBJ1-1; D call uncertain. Sequenced: blood. CDR3 DNA sequence: TGTGCCAGCAGTTTCGTGCAGTCAGAAGCTTTCTTT. It is translated as CASSFVQSEAFF.